This T cell receptor beta chain comes out of a study of OX40 agonist ivuxolimab in advanced cancers. Sequencing used immunoSEQ multiplex PCR; TCRdb keeps in-frame clones, though not all of them. The sample holds about 31,000 clones, roughly 90% seen once. The V gene lost 2 bases and the J gene lost 4 bases, with 10 bases spanning the gap. The CDR3 extends over 14 amino acids. From germline, CDR1 is SGHTA and CDR2 FQGTGA. Specimen: CD4+ or CD8+ T cells sorted from blood, collected in a trial of the OX40 agonist ivuxolimab. The sequence was obtained from an adult with an advanced solid tumor such as melanoma, head and neck, liver or kidney cancer. The chain combines TRBV7-3 with TRBJ2-3, with no clear D. The CDR3 nucleotides are TGTGCCAGCAGCTTACCTGATTCAGCAGATACGCAGTATTTT. This codes for CASSLPDSADTQYF.